This entry lists 5 T cell receptor beta chains sequenced from one sample in a study of blood T cell repertoires in COVID-19. The table came from immunoSEQ multiplex PCR; TCRdb's copy has only in-frame clones and leaves some out. The table has approximately 250,000 clones, 84% seen once. The specimen was peripheral blood. These receptors all stem from a human donor in a cohort sampled during active COVID-19.

The chain carries TRBV5-1 and TRBJ2-6; D is ambiguous. V was trimmed by 7 bases and J by 2 bases, leaving 10 bases between them. The CDR3 runs to 14 residues. CDR1 is SGHRS, CDR2 YFSETQ, per germline. CDR3 in amino acids: CASLASAGANVLTF. The CDR3 DNA sequence: TGCGCCAGCTTAGCTTCAGCTGGGGCCAACGTCCTGACTTTC.

This chain joins TRBV2 and TRBJ2-3; 10 nucleotides line up with TRBD2. The germline V gene encodes CDR1 SNHLY and CDR2 FYNNEI. The CDR3 has 14 amino acids. V shed 10 bases and J 1 base; nucleotides not matched to a gene: 5. The CDR3 loop reads CANRLAGRTDTQYF. The CDR3 DNA follows: TGTGCCAACAGACTAGCGGGCCGCACAGATACGCAGTATTTT.

The chain combines TRBV6-5 with TRBJ1-2; tentative D call: TRBD1 (5 bases). V lost 8 bases and J lost 8, with 21 bases in between. The CDR3 runs 14 residues. Germline V gene lookup returns CDR1 MNHEY and CDR2 SVGAGI. CDR3 sequence reads: CASGPFWGGEGYTF. As DNA, the CDR3 is TGTGCCAGCGGCCCCTTTTGGGGGGGGGAAGGCTACACCTTC.

The chain carries TRBV4-1 and TRBJ1-2; 8 bases align to TRBD1. With V trimmed by 0 bases and J by 7 bases, 4 bases remained unmatched. The CDR3 sequence is 14 residues long. Germline V gives CDR1 MGHRA, CDR2 YSYEKL. CDR3 in DNA: TGCGCCAGCAGCCAAGACCGGACAGGGCTTGGCTACACCTTC. This translates into CASSQDRTGLGYTF.

The gene calls are TRBV18 and TRBJ2-3; unclear D gene. Germline-derived CDR1 and CDR2 are KGHSH and LQKENI. V dropped 3 bases and J dropped 1 base, with 11 bases sitting between them. There are 15 residues in the CDR3. CDR3: CASSPPQPRTDTQYF. DNA of the CDR3: TGTGCCAGCTCACCCCCACAGCCCCGCACAGATACGCAGTATTTT. Using reference TRBV18 and TRBJ2-3 for the parts outside the CDR3, the full variable domain is NAGVMQNPRHLVRRRGQEARLRCSPMKGHSHVYWYRQLPEEGLKFMVYLQKENIIDESGMPKERFSAEFPKEGPSILRIQQVVRGDSAAYFCASSPPQPRTDTQYFGPGTRLTVL.